This T cell receptor (beta chain) emerged from a study of CDR3 diversity in severe acne. Germline CDR1 reads WSHSY; CDR2 reads SAAADI. Trimming cost V 2 bases and J 4 bases; bases outside gene matches: 5. The CDR3 is 15 amino acids. TCRdb re-called the PCR reads through MiXCR, storing one row per CDR3 protein. This table has around 94,000 distinct CDR3 sequences, roughly half appearing once. Material: blood. This clonotype originated in a male donor with acne. The chain uses TRBV10-2 and TRBJ1-2, with 9 positions matching TRBD1. CDR3 in DNA: TGCGCCAGCAGTGAGACGTCGACAGGGGGCTATGGCTACACCTTC. It specifies CASSETSTGGYGYTF.